This entry concerns a single T cell receptor (beta chain). Its antigen remains unidentified. The sample comes from a study of beta chain features in type 1 diabetes. About the research overall: Analysis included over 90 million sorted cells drawn from all samples.

The whole isolated RNA underwent reverse transcription, so sequencing captured expressed TCRB transcripts. The protocol was immunoSEQ multiplex PCR, while the TCRdb copy is restricted to in-frame clones and leaves out a portion. The repertoire consists of around 600,000 clones, with about an eighth occurring once and the leading ten covering more than 0.095%. Broader study findings: For Type 1 diabetes patients, all four CD4+ subsets carried TCRB CDR3s that were moderately but significantly shorter. Small HLA sub-analyses could not settle whether HLA shapes TCRB rearrangement.

Specimen: naive CD4+ T cells from blood. The receptor's source is a man younger than 45 with type 1 diabetes.

CDR3 region: CASSQEGRIDYGYTF. CDR3 DNA: TGTGCCAGCAGCCAAGAGGGGAGGATCGACTATGGCTACACCTTC. The chain joins TRBV4-2 to TRBJ1-2; no reliable D call. V was trimmed by 0 bases and J by 3 bases, leaving 11 bases between them. The CDR3 is 15 amino acids. Germline V gene lookup returns CDR1 LGHNA and CDR2 YNFKEQ.